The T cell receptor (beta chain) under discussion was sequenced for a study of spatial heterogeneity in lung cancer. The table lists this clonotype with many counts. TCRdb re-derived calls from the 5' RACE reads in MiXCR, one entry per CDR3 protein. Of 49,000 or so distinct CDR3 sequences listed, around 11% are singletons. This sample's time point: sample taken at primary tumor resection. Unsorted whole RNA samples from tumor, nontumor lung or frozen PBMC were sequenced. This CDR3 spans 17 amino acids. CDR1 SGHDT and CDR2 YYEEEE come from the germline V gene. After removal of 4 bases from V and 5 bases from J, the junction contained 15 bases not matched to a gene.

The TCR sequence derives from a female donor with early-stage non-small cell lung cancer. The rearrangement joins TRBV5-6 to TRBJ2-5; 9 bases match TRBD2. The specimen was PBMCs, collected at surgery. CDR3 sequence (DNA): TGTGCCAGCAGCAGGTTCGGTGCGGGGGGGCCGGAGGAGACCCAGTACTTC. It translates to CASSRFGAGGPEETQYF.